A single TCR beta chain is shown here with its context. The antigen is unknown. Whoever was chosen for sequencing had shown CD8+CD57+ cell expansion by flow cytometry. Blood was sampled before the patients had received any therapy. CDR3 and TCR beta VDJ profiling relied on genomic DNA as the template. TCRdb called the reads again in MiXCR, with one record for every CDR3 protein. There are roughly 100,000 distinct CDR3 sequences in the sample; 65% to 70% occur only once, and approximately 65% lies in the top ten. The data belong to a study of CD8+CD57+ T cells in acquired aplastic anemia. Study overall: Isolated CD4+ and CD8+ cells, once sorted, yielded DNA averaging roughly 3 ug.

The V end lost 6 bases, the J end lost 1 base, and 13 bases lay between the germline ends. From germline, CDR1 is DFQATT and CDR2 SNEGSKA (reference sequence). This CDR3 has 14 residues. Study results and caveats: Patients and controls shared twenty-nine CD8+ CDR3 sequences, highly expressed in patients.

The clonotype was recovered from a human donor with aplastic anemia. Source material: sorted CD4+, CD8+, or CD8+CD57+ T cells (not recorded which) from PBMCs. The rearrangement links TRBV20-1 to TRBJ1-5; D ambiguous. CDR3 bases: TGCAGTGCAGGGTCCCTCTCCAGCAATCAGCCCCAGCATTTT. It codes for CSAGSLSSNQPQHF.